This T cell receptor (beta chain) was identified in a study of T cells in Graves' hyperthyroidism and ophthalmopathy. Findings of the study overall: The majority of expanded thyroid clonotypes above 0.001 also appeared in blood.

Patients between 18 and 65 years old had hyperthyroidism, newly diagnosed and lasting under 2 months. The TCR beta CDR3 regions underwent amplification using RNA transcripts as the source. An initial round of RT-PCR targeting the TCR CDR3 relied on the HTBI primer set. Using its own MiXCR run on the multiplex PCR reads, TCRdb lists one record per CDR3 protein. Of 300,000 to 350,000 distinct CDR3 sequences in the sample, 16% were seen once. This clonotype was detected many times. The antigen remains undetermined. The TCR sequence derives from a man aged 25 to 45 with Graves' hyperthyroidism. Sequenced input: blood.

The CDR3 is CASTPTGGFWEQYF. The CDR3 bases are TGTGCCAGCACCCCGACAGGGGGCTTCTGGGAGCAGTACTTC. V gene TRBV12-3 or TRBV12-4 combines with J gene TRBJ2-7, with TRBD1 matching 10 bases. The CDR3 sequence is 14 residues long. V dropped 7 bases and J dropped 7; count of bases not matched to a gene: 10.